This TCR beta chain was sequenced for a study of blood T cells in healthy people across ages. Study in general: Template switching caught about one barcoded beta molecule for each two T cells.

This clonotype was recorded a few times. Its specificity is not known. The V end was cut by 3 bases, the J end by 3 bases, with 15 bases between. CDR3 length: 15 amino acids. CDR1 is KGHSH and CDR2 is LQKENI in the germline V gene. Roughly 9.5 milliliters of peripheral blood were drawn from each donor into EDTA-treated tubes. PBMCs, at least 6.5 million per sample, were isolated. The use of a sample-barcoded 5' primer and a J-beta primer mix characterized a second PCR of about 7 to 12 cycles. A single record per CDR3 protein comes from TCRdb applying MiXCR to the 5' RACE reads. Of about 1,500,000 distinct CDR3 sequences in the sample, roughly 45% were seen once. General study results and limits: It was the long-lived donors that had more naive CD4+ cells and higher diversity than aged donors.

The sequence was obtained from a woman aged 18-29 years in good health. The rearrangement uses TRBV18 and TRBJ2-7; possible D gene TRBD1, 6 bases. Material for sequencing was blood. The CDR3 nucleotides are TGTGCCAGCTCACCTAGCTCAGGGGAGCGCTACGAGCAGTACTTC. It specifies CASSPSSGERYEQYF.